This TCR beta chain was identified during a study of CDR3 diversity in severe acne. Germline CDR1 MNHEY, CDR2 SMNVEV (reference sequence). The V and J ends lost 3 bases and 7 bases respectively, with 10 bases between them. The CDR3 contains 13 residues. TCRdb analysed the PCR reads with MiXCR anew, one entry per CDR3 protein. This repertoire shows tens of thousands of distinct CDR3 sequences, around 53% found once; its top ten account for roughly an eighth. The source is a male donor in good health, without acne. The sample taken for sequencing was blood. The chain recombines TRBV27 with TRBJ2-1; D is unresolved. The CDR3 nucleotides are TGTGCCAGCAGTTTTCTCGCAACTAATGAGCAGTTCTTC. Protein sequence: CASSFLATNEQFF.